What follows are 4 T cell receptor beta chains derived from one specimen sequenced in a study of T cells in Graves' hyperthyroidism and ophthalmopathy. Researchers took RNA transcripts and amplified the TCR beta CDR3 regions from them. A set of HTBI primers served as the primers for a first-round RT-PCR of the TCR CDR3. TCRdb used MiXCR to reprocess the multiplex PCR reads, holding one entry per CDR3 protein. The table shows about 610,000 distinct CDR3 sequences, with roughly 46% occurring only once. The sequenced sample was peripheral blood or thyroid tissue (not recorded which). These receptors came from a woman younger than 35 with Graves' hyperthyroidism.

V usage is TRBV2 and J usage is TRBJ2-2, with D perhaps matching TRBD2 (5 bases). V was trimmed by 10 bases and J by 7 bases, leaving 13 bases between them. Germline V gives CDR1 SNHLY, CDR2 FYNNEI. The CDR3 runs 12 residues. The CDR3 DNA follows: TGTGCCACCCGAGGGCCCGGCGGGGAGCTGTTTTTT. It codes for CATRGPGGELFF.

Ten or more counts support this clonotype. The V gene is TRBV6-5, the J gene TRBJ2-7; 10 positions match TRBD2. The CDR3 has 15 amino acids. The junction had 1 base not matched to a gene; V was cut back by 1 base and J by 1 base. CDR1 is MNHEY, CDR2 SVGAGI, per germline. The CDR3 DNA reads TGTGCCAGCAGTTACTTGACTAGCGGGTCCTACGAGCAGTACTTC. Translated: CASSYLTSGSYEQYF.

CDR3 amino acids: CASSNRAGVYEQYF. CDR3 nucleotides: TGCGCCAGCAGTAATCGAGCGGGAGTCTACGAGCAGTACTTC. V is TRBV10-2 and J is TRBJ2-7; 8 nucleotides agree with TRBD2. This CDR3 spans 14 amino acids. Germline-derived CDR1 and CDR2 are WSHSY and SAAADI. Trimming removed 5 bases from V and 3 bases from J; junction bases left unmatched: 6.

Ten or more counts support this clonotype. This rearrangement joins TRBV29-1 to TRBJ1-2, with TRBD1 identical over 9 bases. The trim removed 5 bases at V and 12 bases at J, leaving 16 bases unmatched. CDR1 and CDR2 (germline): SQVTM, ANQGSEA. The CDR3 runs 14 residues. CDR3 in amino acids: CSVSAPGQGISDTF. CDR3 nucleotide sequence: TGCAGCGTTTCGGCTCCGGGACAGGGTATTTCCGACACCTTC.